Each of the 16 T cell receptor beta chains below was sequenced from the same sample in a study of T cell changes during pregnancy in multiple sclerosis. Using immunoSEQ multiplex PCR, the repertoire was profiled, and TCRdb retains in-frame clones only, with some absent. The table has roughly 74,000 clones, roughly nine tenths seen once. Material: peripheral blood, obtained before pregnancy. These receptors were collected from a female donor with multiple sclerosis, enrolled in a pregnancy study.

The chain links TRBV6-6 to TRBJ1-5; D uncertain. The CDR3 consists of 14 residues. Trimming stripped 6 bases from V and 7 bases from J, with 16 bases between. The germline V gene encodes CDR1 MNHNY and CDR2 SVGAGI (reference sequence). The CDR3 loop is CASSAERDRQPQHF. CDR3 DNA sequence: TGTGCCAGCAGCGCAGAGAGGGATAGACAGCCCCAGCATTTT.

The chain carries TRBV4-3 and TRBJ1-1; 7 bases line up with TRBD1. The CDR3 runs 16 residues. V shed 4 bases, J shed 3 bases, and the junction held 11 bases outside the gene matches. CDR1 and CDR2 from the germline V gene are LGHNA and YSLEER. The CDR3 region has the DNA TGCGCCAGCAGCCGGACAGGAGAAGACTGGGACACTGAAGCTTTCTTT. Translation gives CASSRTGEDWDTEAFF.

The chain links TRBV5-6 to TRBJ1-3, with TRBD1 matching over 10 bases. Losses at the gene ends were 3 bases for V and 4 bases for J; bases not matched to a gene: 4. There are 15 residues in the CDR3. Germline V gives CDR1 SGHDT, CDR2 YYEEEE. The CDR3 nucleotides are TGTGCCAGCAGCTCGGGACAGGGGCTAGGAAACACCATATATTTT. This encodes CASSSGQGLGNTIYF.

The chain links TRBV11-2 to TRBJ2-4; 11 bases agree with TRBD2. CDR3 length: 15 residues. Unmatched junction bases numbered 6, after V lost 3 bases and J lost 8 bases. Germline V gene sequence: CDR1 SGHAT, CDR2 FQNNGV. Here the CDR3 reads CASSLETSGIHIQYF. CDR3 DNA sequence: TGTGCCAGCAGCTTGGAGACTAGCGGGATCCACATTCAGTACTTC.

The chain joins TRBV9 to TRBJ2-1; 8 bases fit TRBD2. V was clipped by 5 bases and J by 0 bases; unmatched bases: 4. This CDR3 is 15 amino acids long. Germline V gene sequence: CDR1 SGDLS, CDR2 YYNGEE. CDR3 residues: CASRRSGSSYNEQFF. As DNA, the CDR3 is TGTGCCAGCAGACGAAGCGGGAGCTCCTACAATGAGCAGTTCTTC. Full variable domain (missing parts from reference TRBV9 and TRBJ2-1): DSGVTQTPKHLITATGQRVTLRCSPRSGDLSVYWYQQSLDQGLQFLIQYYNGEERAKGNILERFSAQQFPDLHSELNLSSLELGDSALYFCASRRSGSSYNEQFFGPGTRLTVL.

DNA for the CDR3: TGTGCCAGCAGCTTAGGACTAGCCGCTGAGCAGTTCTTC. Its translation is CASSLGLAAEQFF. The V gene is TRBV7-2, the J gene TRBJ2-1, with TRBD2 matching 7 bases. Unmatched junction bases numbered 3, after V lost 1 base and J lost 9 bases. CDR1 SGHTA and CDR2 FQGNSA come from the germline V gene. CDR3 length equals 13 residues.

The V call is TRBV6-5, the J call TRBJ2-2; 12 nucleotides line up with TRBD1. Germline V gene sequence: CDR1 MNHEY, CDR2 SVGAGI. The J segment lost 4 bases and the V segment lost 7 bases, leaving 4 bases of the junction unmatched. The CDR3 runs 15 residues. The CDR3 spells CASKGDRGRTGELFF. The CDR3 DNA reads TGTGCCAGCAAGGGGGACAGGGGGCGCACCGGGGAGCTGTTTTTT.

The rearrangement uses TRBV7-3 and TRBJ1-5; possible D gene TRBD1, 5 bases. V lost 4 bases and J 7 bases, leaving 14 bases between the germline ends. Germline CDR1 is SGHTA and CDR2 is FQGTGA. The CDR3 spans 14 residues. The CDR3 here is CASSWAGGNQPQHF. DNA for the CDR3: TGTGCCAGCAGCTGGGCGGGGGGAAACCAGCCCCAGCATTTT.

The CDR3 loop reads CASRRGQGAGYGYTF. The CDR3 nucleotides read TGTGCCAGCAGGCGGGGACAGGGGGCTGGCTATGGCTACACCTTC. V usage is TRBV6-5 and J usage is TRBJ1-2; 12 positions match TRBD1. This CDR3 has 15 residues. V gave up 6 bases and J gave up 4 bases; unmatched junction bases: 6. In germline, CDR1 is MNHEY, CDR2 SVGAGI.

The chain is built from TRBV7-3 and TRBJ1-1, with a possible D match to TRBD1 (5 bases). CDR1 is SGHTA and CDR2 is FQGTGA in the germline V gene. The CDR3 totals 14 residues. Trimming left V 5 bases short and J 1 base short, with 11 bases between. The CDR3 protein is CASSPSQENTEAFF. CDR3 bases: TGTGCCAGCAGCCCATCACAGGAGAACACTGAAGCTTTCTTT.

V gene TRBV29-1 combines with J gene TRBJ1-5; D unclear. V lost 4 bases, J lost 5 bases, and 12 bases lay in between. Germline CDR1 reads SQVTM; CDR2 reads ANQGSEA. This CDR3 comprises 13 residues. The CDR3 region is CSVGEGRYQPQHF. The CDR3 region has the DNA TGCAGCGTTGGGGAGGGTCGGTATCAGCCCCAGCATTTT.

The V and J genes are TRBV10-1 and TRBJ1-1; 9 bases are shared with TRBD1. This CDR3 is 18 amino acids long. V dropped 6 bases and J dropped 2; count of bases not matched to a gene: 16. Germline CDR1 reads WNHNN; CDR2 reads SYGVQD (reference sequence). The CDR3, as DNA: TGCGCCAGCAGCGATGACCCCACGACAGGGGGTCGTAACACTGAAGCTTTCTTT. This codes for CASSDDPTTGGRNTEAFF.

This clone was counted a few times. The rearrangement links TRBV4-3 to TRBJ2-3; TRBD2 agrees at 13 bases. The ends lost 3 bases at V and 6 bases at J; junction bases unmatched: 6. The germline gives CDR1 LGHNA, CDR2 YSLEER. The CDR3 is 16 amino acids. The CDR3 DNA sequence: TGCGCCAGCAGCCAGGAACTAGCGGGGGGGCCGGATACGCAGTATTTT. Translating it yields CASSQELAGGPDTQYF.

This chain links TRBV11-2 with TRBJ1-2, with D perhaps matching TRBD1 (6 bases). CDR1 is SGHAT and CDR2 is FQNNGV in the germline V gene. The V end lost 4 bases, the J end lost 8 bases, and 17 bases lay between the germline ends. CDR3 size: 14 residues. In DNA form, the CDR3 reads TGTGCCAGCAGCTCCTCCCCAAGAGGGGGAGGCTACACCTTC. Residues: CASSSSPRGGGYTF. The variable domain in full, with the rest retrieved from reference TRBV11-2 and TRBJ1-2, is EAGVAQSPRYKIIEKRQSVAFWCNPISGHATLYWYQQILGQGPKLLIQFQNNGVVDDSQLPKDRFSAERLKGVDSTLKIQPAKLEDSAVYLCASSSSPRGGGYTFGSGTRLTVV.

The J gene is TRBJ2-7, the V gene TRBV5-1; TRBD1 aligns across 7 bases. The CDR3 covers 14 residues. The ends lost 3 bases at V and 0 bases at J; junction bases unmatched: 3. Germline CDR1 and CDR2: SGHRS and YFSETQ. The CDR3, as DNA: TGCGCCAGCAGCTGGGGACAGAGCTCCTACGAGCAGTACTTC. This codes for CASSWGQSSYEQYF.

The V gene is TRBV4-2, the J gene TRBJ1-1, with D possibly matching TRBD1 (6 bases). With 4 bases removed from V and 6 bases from J, the gap between germline ends came to 12 bases. CDR3 length: 13 residues. Germline V gene lookup returns CDR1 LGHNA and CDR2 YNFKEQ. CDR3 amino acids: CASSPTGKSEAFF. CDR3 bases: TGTGCCAGCAGCCCGACAGGAAAGTCTGAAGCTTTCTTT.